This entry is about one T cell receptor beta chain. In germline, CDR1 is LGHDT, CDR2 YNNKEL (reference sequence). J lost 1 base, V lost 5 bases, and 4 bases had no gene match. The CDR3 covers 14 residues. The data were obtained in a study of control samples from healthy donors and cancer patients. Assay used: immunoSEQ multiplex PCR; TCRdb lists only in-frame clones, some missing. The table lists more than 140,000 clones, 94% of them singletons. The specimen was blood. The chain links TRBV3-1 (or the pseudogene TRBV3-2) to TRBJ1-2; TRBD1 matches at 7 bases. The sequence derives from a man aged 35 to 55 in good health. The chain's CDR3 is CASSVQGNNYGYTF. CDR3 sequence (DNA): TGTGCCAGCAGCGTACAGGGGAATAACTATGGCTACACCTTC.